These 17 T cell receptor beta chains share one sample of origin, sequenced in a study of blood T cell repertoires in COVID-19. TCRdb keeps only in-frame clones here, not all; method: immunoSEQ multiplex PCR. The data show some 70,000 clones, with 83% seen just once and approximately 5.3% held by the top ten. The source material was peripheral blood. These receptors came from a man aged 45-60 years with active COVID-19.

The chain links TRBV28 to TRBJ1-1; a possible D gene is TRBD1 (6 bases). This CDR3 spans 14 amino acids. The V end lost 3 bases, the J end lost 1 base, and 9 bases lay between the germline ends. Germline CDR1 MDHEN, CDR2 SYDVKM. The CDR3 protein is CASSLQGQNTEAFF. The CDR3 DNA is TGTGCCAGCAGTTTGCAGGGACAGAACACTGAAGCTTTCTTT.

This chain connects TRBV19 to TRBJ1-5; 9 positions match TRBD1. Germline values: CDR1 LNHDA, CDR2 SQIVND (reference sequence). The CDR3 has 16 amino acids. V was pared by 3 bases and J by 1 base, with 4 bases of the junction left unmatched. The DNA of the CDR3 is TGTGCCAGTAGTATCGGACAGGGGCACAGCAATCAGCCCCAGCATTTT. Amino acid sequence: CASSIGQGHSNQPQHF.

This chain connects TRBV7-2 to TRBJ2-3, with 8 bases identical to TRBD2. This CDR3 comprises 12 residues. Germline lookup yields CDR1 SGHTA and CDR2 FQGNSA. J was trimmed by 12 bases and V by 5 bases; bases with no gene match: 7. CDR3 protein: CASSISGRGQYF. The CDR3 bases are TGTGCCAGCAGCATTTCCGGGAGGGGCCAGTATTTT.

The CDR3 sequence is CAVTDRGPGANVLTF. The CDR3, as DNA: TGTGCCGTCACGGACAGGGGGCCTGGGGCCAACGTCCTGACTTTC. V and J are TRBV19 and TRBJ2-6; 11 nucleotides line up with TRBD1. The CDR3 sequence is 15 residues long. Germline V CDR1 and CDR2: LNHDA, SQIVND (reference sequence). V trimming: 11 bases; J trimming: 2 bases; junction bases outside the gene matches: 5.

The V and J genes are TRBV14 and TRBJ2-7; no clear D. With 0 bases removed from V and 3 bases from J, the gap between germline ends came to 9 bases. Germline CDR1 SGHDN, CDR2 FVKESK. This CDR3 has 14 residues. The CDR3 region has the DNA TGTGCCAGCAGCCAAGATCTTTTAAACTACGAGCAGTACTTC. Translation gives CASSQDLLNYEQYF.

The chain uses TRBV6-4 and TRBJ1-5; no firm D call. The germline gives CDR1 MRHNA, CDR2 SNTAGT. Trimming shortened V by 7 bases and J by 6 bases, and 22 bases separated the two germline ends. This CDR3 is built from 16 residues. The CDR3 sequence is CASTPEQPRSRQPQHF. The CDR3 DNA sequence: TGTGCCAGCACCCCAGAACAACCCAGGTCGCGTCAGCCCCAGCATTTT.

V gene TRBV3-1 (or the pseudogene TRBV3-2) combines with J gene TRBJ2-5; TRBD2 matches at 14 bases. CDR1 is LGHDT and CDR2 is YNNKEL in the germline V gene (reference sequence). The CDR3 is 20 amino acids. V dropped 1 base and J dropped 0; count of bases not matched to a gene: 10. The chain's CDR3 is CASSQGIRGLAGENQETQYF. CDR3 DNA: TGTGCCAGCAGCCAAGGGATTCGGGGACTAGCGGGAGAGAACCAAGAGACCCAGTACTTC.

The chain combines TRBV6-4 with TRBJ2-1; D is possibly TRBD1 (5 bases). The CDR3 is 16 amino acids. The V end was cut by 4 bases, the J end by 0 bases, with 13 bases between. Germline V gives CDR1 MRHNA, CDR2 SNTAGT. The CDR3 sequence is CASSVQGMGSYNEQFF. For the CDR3, the DNA is TGTGCCAGCAGTGTGCAGGGAATGGGCTCCTACAATGAGCAGTTCTTC.

J is TRBJ1-1 and V is TRBV7-9; weak D call: TRBD1 (6 bases). Trimming removed 5 bases from V and 0 bases from J, with 13 bases in between. The CDR3 length is 15 residues. The germline CDR1 and CDR2 sequences are SEHNR and FQNEAQ (reference sequence). The CDR3 DNA sequence: TGTGCCAGCAGCCGAGACAACAGGGTGAACACTGAAGCTTTCTTT. Its translation is CASSRDNRVNTEAFF.

As to this clone: Other DNA variants within this sample encode the same CDR3. This rearrangement joins TRBV7-3 to TRBJ2-5; 15 nucleotides agree with TRBD2. The trim removed 8 bases at V and 5 bases at J, leaving 6 bases unmatched. The CDR3 is 15 amino acids. From germline, CDR1 is SGHTA and CDR2 FQGTGA. The CDR3 protein is CASSLGLAGGETQYF. DNA of the CDR3: TGTGCCAGCTCATTAGGACTAGCGGGAGGGGAGACCCAGTACTTC.

The chain employs TRBV30 and TRBJ2-5, with 7 positions matching TRBD2. The germline V gene has CDR1 GTSNPN and CDR2 SVGIG (reference sequence). CDR3 length: 12 amino acids. CDR3 sequence (DNA): TGTGCTGGGGGGGAATTACAAGAGACCCAGTACTTC. It encodes CAGGELQETQYF.

The sample holds one count of this clone. The chain combines TRBV7-9 with TRBJ1-3; D is uncertain. This CDR3 contains 15 residues. Germline lookup yields CDR1 SEHNR and CDR2 FQNEAQ (reference sequence). V was shortened by 5 bases and J by 4 bases, with 15 bases between the two germline ends. The CDR3 DNA sequence: TGTGCCAGCAGCGGAAAAATGGTACAGGGAAACACCATATATTTT. Amino acids: CASSGKMVQGNTIYF.

The table lists this clone with a count of one. This chain's CDR3 is CASSPRGISGNTIYF. The CDR3 DNA reads TGTGCCAGCAGCCCCAGGGGTATCAGTGGAAACACCATATATTTT. The V gene is TRBV3-1 (or the pseudogene TRBV3-2), the J gene TRBJ1-3; D is perhaps TRBD1 (6 bases). CDR1 and CDR2 (germline): LGHDT, YNNKEL (reference sequence). This CDR3 spans 15 amino acids. The germline V and J ends were trimmed by 4 bases and 3 bases, with 13 bases remaining between them.

The chain couples TRBV5-5 to TRBJ2-1; 9 bases are a match to TRBD1. Per germline, CDR1 SGHKS and CDR2 YYEKEE (reference sequence). This CDR3 is 16 amino acids long. V dropped 3 bases and J dropped 10; count of bases not matched to a gene: 14. CDR3 amino acids: CASSSDRGIGSGEQFF. CDR3 in DNA: TGTGCCAGCAGCTCGGACAGGGGAATCGGTTCGGGGGAGCAGTTCTTC.

This sequence joins TRBV7-2 and TRBJ1-5, with 9 bases matching TRBD1. Germline loops: CDR1 SGHTA, CDR2 FQGNSA. This CDR3 is 16 amino acids long. The trim removed 8 bases at V and 2 bases at J, leaving 10 bases unmatched. The CDR3 region is CASGSETGGGNQPQHF. DNA of the CDR3: TGTGCCAGCGGATCCGAGACAGGGGGGGGCAATCAGCCCCAGCATTTT.

V gene TRBV20-1 combines with J gene TRBJ1-2; the D is unclear. From germline, CDR1 is DFQATT and CDR2 SNEGSKA (reference sequence). With 7 bases removed from V and 2 bases from J, the gap between germline ends came to 8 bases. The CDR3 runs 11 residues. Written as DNA, the CDR3 is TGCAGTGGAACAGAGAACTATGGCTACACCTTC. Residues: CSGTENYGYTF.

The chain has TRBV7-2 and TRBJ2-1, with D possibly TRBD2 on 6 matching bases. Germline V gives CDR1 SGHTA, CDR2 FQGNSA. This CDR3 contains 15 residues. V lost 7 bases and J lost 0, with 13 bases in between. The CDR3 region is CASTPGLRSYNEQFF. CDR3 DNA: TGTGCCAGCACTCCGGGACTTCGCTCCTACAATGAGCAGTTCTTC.